This is a list of T cell receptor beta chains from one sample in a study of regulatory T cells in long-lasting Graves disease. TCRdb called the multiplex PCR reads again in MiXCR, with one record for every CDR3 protein. The sample holds under 450,000 distinct CDR3 sequences, roughly 20% seen once. This sample comprised peripheral blood mononuclear cells (PBMCs), obtained when the disease was refractory, from a patient treated with antithyroid drugs. The receptors derive from a woman in her 40s with Graves disease. CDR3s include the opening cysteine and the closing phenylalanine or tryptophan. Fields, in order: clone size, D gene, J gene, V gene, CDR3 protein, CDR3 DNA. A D gene is named only where the DNA matches it firmly. Expanded clones are given a class, and other clones once, few, many or no size at all.

- TRBD2 TRBJ2-7 TRBV19 CASSPLETSEFYEQYF TGTGCCAGTAGTCCCCTGGAGACTAGCGAATTCTACGAGCAGTACTTC
- - TRBJ2-5 TRBV12-3/TRBV12-4 CASSILPQETQYF TGTGCCAGCAGTATCCTCCCTCAGGAGACCCAGTACTTC
- TRBD2 TRBJ2-2 TRBV5-6 CASSPGLAGRTGELFF TGTGCCAGCAGCCCGGGACTAGCGGGGCGGACCGGGGAGCTGTTTTTT
- TRBD2 TRBJ2-3 TRBV5-4 CASSFTSGINTDTQYF TGTGCCAGCAGTTTCACTAGCGGGATAAACACAGATACGCAGTATTTT
- - TRBJ1-1 TRBV30 CAWSPPWGGEAFF TGTGCCTGGAGTCCTCCTTGGGGGGGTGAAGCTTTCTTT
many - TRBJ2-5 TRBV20-1 CSAPGPPLGTQYF TGCAGTGCGCCCGGACCCCCACTTGGGACCCAGTACTTC
- TRBD2 TRBJ2-7 TRBV5-4 CASSLVGLVAQEQYF TGTGCCAGCAGCTTGGTAGGACTAGTCGCGCAAGAGCAGTACTTC
- TRBD2 TRBJ2-7 TRBV4-1 CASSPWTSSSYEQYF TGCGCCAGCAGCCCCTGGACTAGCAGCTCCTACGAGCAGTACTTC
many TRBD1 TRBJ1-1 TRBV2 CASLDRGLGNTEAFF TGTGCCAGCCTCGACAGGGGGCTGGGGAACACTGAAGCTTTCTTT
- TRBD2 TRBJ2-3 TRBV3-1 CASSPRTSGTDTQYF TGTGCCAGCAGCCCTAGGACTAGCGGAACAGATACGCAGTATTTT
few - TRBJ1-1 TRBV7-8 CASSPNNGRLNTEAFF TGTGCCAGCAGTCCCAACAACGGCAGATTGAACACTGAAGCTTTCTTT
few - TRBJ2-1 TRBV12-3/TRBV12-4 CASRPGHNIYNEQFF TGTGCCAGCAGGCCGGGCCACAACATCTACAATGAGCAGTTCTTC
few TRBD2 TRBJ2-7 TRBV7-6 CASSGAGGPYEQYF TGTGCCAGCTCAGGGGCGGGAGGGCCCTACGAGCAGTACTTC
many TRBD1 TRBJ1-5 TRBV12-3/TRBV12-4 CASSRRGRGIISNQPQHF TGTGCCAGCAGTCGCAGGGGGCGCGGGATTATTAGCAATCAGCCCCAGCATTTT
few - TRBJ1-3 TRBV10-3 CAISPAILLSGNTIYF TGTGCCATCAGTCCTGCCATCCTGTTATCTGGAAACACCATATATTTT
- - TRBJ2-7 TRBV20-1 CSANQGTGEQYF TGCAGTGCTAATCAAGGTACGGGGGAGCAGTACTTC
many - TRBJ1-1 TRBV2 CASSEILNTEAFF TGTGCCAGCAGTGAGATACTGAACACTGAAGCTTTCTTT
- - TRBJ2-1 TRBV27 CASSPPGSSGYNEQFF TGTGCCAGCAGTCCCCCCGGCTCTTCAGGATACAATGAGCAGTTCTTC
many TRBD2 TRBJ2-5 TRBV29-1 CSVAPSGSIGETQYF TGCAGCGTTGCGCCTAGCGGGAGTATCGGAGAGACCCAGTACTTC
- - TRBJ1-1 TRBV12-5 CASGLYPGAEAFF TGTGCTAGTGGTTTATACCCTGGGGCTGAAGCTTTCTTT
- - TRBJ2-5 TRBV5-6 CANSLGQETQYF TGTGCCAACAGCTTGGGCCAAGAGACCCAGTACTTC
few - TRBJ1-5 TRBV19 CASSQENSNQPQHF TGTGCCAGTAGTCAAGAAAATAGCAATCAGCCCCAGCATTTT
- - TRBJ2-3 TRBV6-1 CASSELQGGEDTQYF TGTGCCAGCAGTGAATTACAGGGCGGGGAGGATACGCAGTATTTT
- - TRBJ2-1 TRBV6-2/TRBV6-3 CASSYGGRRNNEQFF TGTGCCAGCAGTTACGGGGGGCGCAGAAACAATGAGCAGTTCTTC
- - TRBJ2-3 TRBV15 CATSRSGRRQDTQYF TGTGCCACCAGCCGATCCGGGCGCCGACAAGATACGCAGTATTTT
- TRBD1 TRBJ1-1 TRBV4-1 CASSHTGTGARGRTEAFF TGCGCCAGCAGCCATACCGGGACAGGGGCGCGGGGTCGCACTGAAGCTTTCTTT
- - TRBJ2-7 TRBV10-3 CVISESILREREQYF TGTGTCATCAGTGAGTCGATACTCCGGGAGCGCGAGCAGTACTTC
- TRBD1 TRBJ2-1 TRBV6-2/TRBV6-3 CASRDRVYNEQFF TGTGCCAGCAGGGACAGGGTCTACAATGAGCAGTTCTTC
few - TRBJ2-7 TRBV12-3/TRBV12-4 CASSFGSVYEQYF TGTGCCAGCAGTTTTGGTTCCGTCTACGAGCAGTACTTC
- TRBD1 TRBJ1-5 TRBV4-1 CASSQVGQGNQPQHF TGCGCCAGCAGCCAAGTTGGACAGGGCAATCAGCCCCAGCATTTT
many TRBD2 TRBJ2-7 TRBV28 CASRPTLGLGAYEQYF TGTGCCAGCAGGCCCACCCTGGGACTAGGCGCCTACGAGCAGTACTTC
many - TRBJ2-2 TRBV6-1 CASSRVAAGELFF TGTGCCAGCAGTAGAGTAGCGGCCGGGGAGCTGTTTTTT
few - TRBJ1-1 TRBV4-2 CASSQGQTVNTEAFF TGTGCCAGCAGCCAAGGCCAGACAGTCAACACTGAAGCTTTCTTT
- - TRBJ1-1 TRBV30 CAGTGTGNTEAFF TGTGCCGGGACCGGGACGGGGAACACTGAAGCTTTCTTT
- - TRBJ1-1 TRBV7-9 CASSLNRYTEAFF TGTGCCAGCAGCTTAAATCGATACACTGAAGCTTTCTTT
many - TRBJ1-1 TRBV6-1 CASSQTVNTEAFF TGTGCCAGCAGCCAGACAGTGAACACTGAAGCTTTCTTT
many - TRBJ1-1 TRBV11-1 CASSLPPPGYIFFGTEAFF TGTGCCAGCAGCTTACCTCCCCCGGGATACATCTTTTTTGGCACTGAAGCTTTCTTT
many - TRBJ1-1 TRBV28 CASSLLDRLYTEAFF TGTGCCAGCAGTTTATTAGACAGACTCTACACTGAAGCTTTCTTT
- - TRBJ2-2 TRBV13 CASNKPGANTGELFF TGTGCCAGCAACAAGCCCGGCGCGAACACCGGGGAGCTGTTTTTT
- - TRBJ1-5 TRBV15 CATSRDRVGPSNQPQHF TGTGCCACCAGCAGAGATCGGGTAGGGCCAAGCAATCAGCCCCAGCATTTT